The TCR beta chain described here comes from a study of metastatic and nonmetastatic thyroid tumors. About the research overall: The comparison covered peripheral blood and tumor or nodule tissue in malignant and benign thyroid patients. Overall study findings and caveats: Malignant thyroid tumors reportedly had TCR beta diversity that was significantly higher than in benign nodules, in blood and tumor.

Authors' processing steps: Between-group CDR3 differences, defined by clinicopathological status, yielded a distant-metastasis classifier for papillary thyroid cancer. From the PCR reads, TCRdb re-called clones with MiXCR. TCRdb's processing, not the authors' own work, is the source of the V and J calls. The sample records about 25,000 clones, around a fifth being singletons. This clone was recorded many times. As yet, its antigen is unknown. Every patient underwent thyroid surgery untreated. Unmatched junction bases numbered 13, after V lost 3 bases and J lost 6 bases. The CDR3 totals 16 residues. Germline CDR1 reads SGHRS; CDR2 reads YFSETQ.

Sequenced: blood. This TCR came from a male donor with papillary thyroid cancer or a benign thyroid nodule (not recorded which). Some clones in this sample may be carry-over from other donors' samples. The chain is built from TRBV5-1 and TRBJ2-3; 7 bases fit TRBD1. CDR3 loop: CASSWGVGARGDTQYF. CDR3 sequence (DNA): TGCGCCAGCAGCTGGGGCGTCGGGGCCAGGGGGGATACGCAGTATTTT. The complete variable domain, with remaining parts taken from reference TRBV5-1 and TRBJ2-3, reads KAGVTQTPRYLIKTRGQQVTLSCSPISGHRSVSWYQQTPGQGLQFLFEYFSETQRNKGNFPGRFSGRQFSNSRSEMNVSTLELGDSALYLCASSWGVGARGDTQYFGPGTRLTVL.